This T cell receptor beta chain derives from a study of T cell repertoires in cytomegalovirus infection. Study results and limitations: The study found HLA-C-restricted CMV-specific TCR beta clonotypes dominating the ex vivo response.

Concerning this clonotype itself: Its specificity is unknown.

Each CDR3 protein gets one entry after TCRdb re-called the reads with MiXCR. The data contain 200,000 to 300,000 distinct CDR3 sequences, more than 9% of them singletons. CDR3 length: 17 amino acids. CDR1 is MNHNY, CDR2 SVGAGI, per germline (reference sequence). Trimming removed 4 bases at V and 7 bases at J, with 23 bases between. The chain uses TRBV6-6 and TRBJ1-5; possible D gene TRBD1, 6 bases. What was sequenced was PBMCs. This clonotype originated in a human donor in good health (CMV status not recorded). Some clones in this sample may be carry-over from other donors' samples. In DNA, the CDR3 is TGTGCCAGCAGTTCCGGGGGCCTGGGGCAGGGGAAACAGCCCCAGCATTTT. Translated, it gives CASSSGGLGQGKQPQHF.